These 10 T cell receptor beta chains were sequenced from one sample in a study of cytomegalovirus exposure and HLA in healthy donors. In the PCR, 60 Vbeta and 13 Jbeta primers were used. Using immunoSEQ multiplex PCR, the repertoire was profiled, and TCRdb retains in-frame clones only, with some absent. The sample shows about 200,000 clones, over 60% of them seen only once. What was sequenced was PBMCs. The receptors shown here come from a man aged 40-50 years in good health and CMV-seronegative.

The CDR3 sequence is CASRELGLAGEELFF. The CDR3 DNA follows: TGTGCCAGCAGGGAACTGGGACTAGCGGGGGAGGAGCTGTTTTTT. This rearrangement joins TRBV6-5 to TRBJ2-2; 14 bases match TRBD2. The germline V gene encodes CDR1 MNHEY and CDR2 SVGAGI. This CDR3 region has 15 residues. V lost 6 bases, J lost 10 bases, and 7 bases stayed unmatched.

The count of this clone is one. At the DNA level, this CDR3 is encoded by other sequences in the same sample as well. The chain links TRBV6-6 to TRBJ1-2, with TRBD1 matching 9 bases. This CDR3 has 14 amino acids. The V gene end was trimmed by 2 bases and the J gene end by 2 bases; junction bases not matched to a gene: 0. Germline V CDR1 and CDR2: MNHNY, SVGAGI (reference sequence). In nucleotides, the CDR3 is TGTGCCAGCAGTTACGGGACAGGGAACTATGGCTACACCTTC. This gives the protein CASSYGTGNYGYTF.

V and J are TRBV4-2 and TRBJ2-1, with TRBD2 identical over 11 bases. The V and J ends lost 0 bases and 7 bases, in that order; junction bases with no gene match: 8. The CDR3 has 17 amino acids. The germline V gene encodes CDR1 LGHNA and CDR2 YNFKEQ. CDR3 amino acids: CASSQDGELAGANEQFF. The CDR3 DNA sequence: TGTGCCAGCAGCCAAGATGGTGAACTAGCGGGAGCAAATGAGCAGTTCTTC.

With regard to this clone: This same CDR3 is encoded by further DNA sequences in the sample. This chain joins TRBV27 and TRBJ2-3; no clear D. This CDR3 region has 14 residues. Per germline, CDR1 MNHEY and CDR2 SMNVEV (reference sequence). Trimming pared 5 bases from V and 2 bases from J, leaving 11 bases between. The CDR3, as DNA: TGTGCCAGCAGTCCTCGAGTAGTCACAGATACGCAGTATTTT. This gives the protein CASSPRVVTDTQYF.

A few counts support this clone. V and J are TRBV5-4 and TRBJ1-1; D unclear. The CDR3 extends over 14 amino acids. V was clipped by 4 bases and J by 1 base, with 11 bases between them. Germline CDR1 reads SGHNT; CDR2 reads YYREEE (reference sequence). For the CDR3, the DNA is TGTGCCAGCAGCCCTCCGAGAGCGAACACTGAAGCTTTCTTT. As protein: CASSPPRANTEAFF. Based on the CDR3 plus reference TRBV5-4 and TRBJ1-1, the full variable domain is ETGVTQSPTHLIKTRGQQVTLRCSSQSGHNTVSWYQQALGQGPQFIFQYYREEENGRGNFPPRFSGLQFPNYSSELNVNALELDDSALYLCASSPPRANTEAFFGQGTRLTVV.

In this sample, this clone turned up once. The rearrangement links TRBV7-2 to TRBJ1-2; tentative D call: TRBD1 (5 bases). The germline V and J ends were trimmed by 1 base and 2 bases, with 8 bases remaining between them. Germline V gives CDR1 SGHTA, CDR2 FQGNSA. CDR3 length equals 14 residues. CDR3 amino acids: CASSLEGLNYGYTF. The CDR3 DNA follows: TGTGCCAGCAGCTTAGAGGGGTTGAACTATGGCTACACCTTC.

DNA of the CDR3: TGTGCCAGCAGTTTGGGACAATCTGGCAATCAGCCCCAGCATTTT. Its protein is CASSLGQSGNQPQHF. The genes are TRBV28 and TRBJ1-5; D is perhaps TRBD1 (6 bases). Trimming stripped 3 bases from V and 2 bases from J, with 11 bases between. Germline CDR1 MDHEN, CDR2 SYDVKM. The CDR3 extends over 15 amino acids.

This clone was recorded only once. J is TRBJ2-7 and V is TRBV7-9; D may be TRBD1 (5 bases). The V end was cut by 5 bases, the J end by 4 bases, with 12 bases between. Germline values: CDR1 SEHNR, CDR2 FQNEAQ (reference sequence). This CDR3 has 13 amino acids. CDR3 sequence: CASSLQGGYEQYF. Here the CDR3 DNA reads TGTGCCAGCAGCCTTCAGGGTGGGTACGAGCAGTACTTC.

V and J are TRBV7-6 and TRBJ2-7; 7 bases fit TRBD1. The V gene end was trimmed by 4 bases and the J gene end by 2 bases; junction bases not matched to a gene: 8. CDR3 length equals 15 residues. Germline loops: CDR1 SGHVS, CDR2 FNYEAQ. The CDR3 region is CASSSLPGTAYEQYF. The CDR3, as DNA: TGTGCCAGCAGCTCGCTCCCTGGGACAGCCTACGAGCAGTACTTC.

V is TRBV15 and J is TRBJ1-4; 11 nucleotides agree with TRBD1. The CDR3 has 14 residues. Germline values: CDR1 LNHNV, CDR2 YYDKDF (reference sequence). The trim removed 4 bases at V and 7 bases at J, leaving 2 bases unmatched. This chain's CDR3 is CATSMGQGGEKLFF. The CDR3 DNA sequence: TGTGCCACCAGCATGGGACAGGGGGGTGAAAAACTGTTTTTT.